The 14 T cell receptor beta chains below all came from one sample that was sequenced in a study of blood T cell repertoires in COVID-19. This table comes from immunoSEQ multiplex PCR, and its TCRdb copy is limited to in-frame clones, with some not included. Found here are about 140,000 clones, 88% of them singletons; the top ten hold approximately 1.5%. Source material: peripheral blood. These receptors were obtained from a woman aged 45-60 years with acute or convalescent COVID-19.

This rearrangement joins TRBV29-1 to TRBJ1-6; possibly TRBD1 for D (5 bases). The V end lost 8 bases, the J end lost 12 bases, and 14 bases lay between the germline ends. This CDR3 is 11 amino acids long. Germline V gene data show CDR1 as SQVTM and CDR2 as ANQGSEA. The CDR3 DNA reads TGCAGCCAAAGGGAGGGGCGACCCCTCCACTTT. Protein product: CSQREGRPLHF.

The chain is built from TRBV6-5 and TRBJ2-7; 7 bases match TRBD1. Germline V lookup: CDR1 MNHEY, CDR2 SVGAGI. The CDR3 has 13 residues. Trimming cost V 6 bases and J 3 bases; bases outside gene matches: 5. The CDR3 region has the DNA TGTGCCAGCAGGGAGACAGGGAGCTACGAGCAGTACTTC. Translating gives CASRETGSYEQYF.

The genes are TRBV21-1 and TRBJ2-3; the D call of TRBD1 is as the table states it, not checked on the DNA. TRBV21-1 has pseudogene status. CDR3 length equals 20 residues. CDR3 coding DNA: TGTGCCAGCAGCACCCTTACCGGGACAGGGGGTAGTTCACAGCGTGATACGCAGTATTTT. Translated, it gives CASSTLTGTGGSSQRDTQYF.

The J gene is TRBJ1-1, the V gene TRBV7-9; 7 bases match TRBD1. The V gene's germline CDR1 is SEHNR and CDR2 FQNEAQ (reference sequence). V shed 5 bases, J shed 2 bases, and the junction held 8 bases outside the gene matches. The CDR3 is 15 amino acids. CDR3 bases: TGTGCCAGCAGCCATCCGGGACAGACAAACACTGAAGCTTTCTTT. Translated: CASSHPGQTNTEAFF.

The chain couples TRBV24-1 to TRBJ1-6; TRBD1 aligns across 10 bases. V trimming: 2 bases; J trimming: 7 bases; junction bases outside the gene matches: 4. CDR1 is KGHDR, CDR2 SFDVKD, per germline. This CDR3 comprises 16 residues. The CDR3 DNA is TGTGCCACCAGTGATTCCCCGACAGGGGGCAATTCACCCCTCCACTTT. It specifies CATSDSPTGGNSPLHF.

This CDR3 reads CSSLAGGGDTQYF. CDR3 nucleotides: TGCAGCTCCTTAGCGGGAGGGGGAGATACGCAGTATTTT. The V and J genes are TRBV29-1 and TRBJ2-3; 11 bases line up with TRBD2. The CDR3 loop spans 13 amino acids. CDR1 and CDR2 from the germline V gene are SQVTM and ANQGSEA. V trimming: 8 bases; J trimming: 5 bases; junction bases outside the gene matches: 6.

The genes are TRBV30 and TRBJ1-2; 7 bases fit TRBD1. This CDR3 region has 12 residues. Germline CDR1 is GTSNPN and CDR2 is SVGIG (reference sequence). The V gene end was trimmed by 5 bases and the J gene end by 7 bases; junction bases not matched to a gene: 7. The CDR3 is CAWGRQGAGYTF. The CDR3 nucleotides read TGTGCCTGGGGCAGACAGGGCGCTGGCTACACCTTC. Drawing the rest from reference TRBV30 and TRBJ1-2, the complete variable domain is SQTIHQWPATLVQPVGSPLSLECTVEGTSNPNLYWYRQAAGRGLQLLFYSVGIGQISSEVPQNLSASRPQDRQFILSSKKLLLSDSGFYLCAWGRQGAGYTFGSGTRLTVV.

V is TRBV3-1 (or the pseudogene TRBV3-2) and J is TRBJ2-5; 8 bases match TRBD2. The CDR3 covers 16 residues. Trimming took 0 bases from V and 1 from J; bases not matched to a gene: 4. Germline lookup yields CDR1 LGHDT and CDR2 YNNKEL (reference sequence). The CDR3 is CASSQDPGGLQETQYF. The DNA for the CDR3 is TGTGCCAGCAGCCAAGATCCGGGGGGGCTCCAAGAGACCCAGTACTTC.

This chain connects TRBV14 to TRBJ1-5; a possible D gene is TRBD1 (6 bases). Deletions cut 1 base from V and 3 bases from J, with 10 bases between. There are 15 residues in the CDR3. Germline CDR1 is SGHDN and CDR2 is FVKESK. CDR3 sequence reads: CASSQGRGFNQPQHF. Here the CDR3 DNA reads TGTGCCAGCAGCCAAGGCAGGGGTTTCAATCAGCCCCAGCATTTT. Combining the CDR3 with reference TRBV14 and TRBJ1-5 gives the whole variable domain EAGVTQFPSHSVIEKGQTVTLRCDPISGHDNLYWYRRVMGKEIKFLLHFVKESKQDESGMPNNRFLAERTGGTYSTLKVQPAELEDSGVYFCASSQGRGFNQPQHFGDGTRLSIL.

V and J are TRBV5-1 and TRBJ1-2, with 10 bases lining up with TRBD1. V lost 4 bases and J lost 4; bases outside the gene matches: 4. There are 14 residues in the CDR3. Germline CDR1 SGHRS, CDR2 YFSETQ. CDR3 residues: CASSERTGGYGYTF. For the CDR3, the DNA is TGCGCCAGCAGCGAACGGACAGGGGGCTATGGCTACACCTTC.

The chain is built from TRBV4-1 and TRBJ2-6; tentative D call: TRBD2 (5 bases). The CDR3 has 15 residues. The V and J ends lost 1 base and 1 base respectively, with 5 bases between them. CDR1 is MGHRA and CDR2 is YSYEKL in the germline V gene. The CDR3 region is CASSQGESGANVLTF. Written as DNA, the CDR3 is TGCGCCAGCAGCCAAGGGGAGTCTGGGGCCAACGTCCTGACTTTC.

V and J are TRBV7-9 and TRBJ1-3, with a weak D call TRBD1 (6 bases). Germline CDR1 is SEHNR and CDR2 is FQNEAQ (reference sequence). CDR3 length: 15 residues. Trimming removed 5 bases at V and 8 bases at J, with 19 bases between. CDR3 region: CASSPGQFLKDTIYF. CDR3 nucleotide sequence: TGTGCCAGCAGCCCAGGACAGTTCCTGAAGGACACCATATATTTT.

This clone was counted a single time. The chain joins TRBV27 to TRBJ2-5; 10 bases line up with TRBD1. J gave up 6 bases and V 4 bases, and 5 bases lay outside the gene matches. The CDR3 runs to 14 residues. Germline lookup yields CDR1 MNHEY and CDR2 SMNVEV (reference sequence). The CDR3 reads CASSWDRGMQTQYF. Here the CDR3 DNA reads TGTGCCAGCAGTTGGGACAGGGGTATGCAGACCCAGTACTTC.

This chain links TRBV7-3 with TRBJ1-1, with 8 bases identical to TRBD1. This CDR3 region has 16 residues. With 1 base clipped from V and 0 bases from J, the junction kept 4 bases outside the gene matches. Germline CDR1 SGHTA, CDR2 FQGTGA. The DNA for the CDR3 is TGTGCCAGCAGCTTAAACAACAGGGGGATGAACACTGAAGCTTTCTTT. This translates into CASSLNNRGMNTEAFF.